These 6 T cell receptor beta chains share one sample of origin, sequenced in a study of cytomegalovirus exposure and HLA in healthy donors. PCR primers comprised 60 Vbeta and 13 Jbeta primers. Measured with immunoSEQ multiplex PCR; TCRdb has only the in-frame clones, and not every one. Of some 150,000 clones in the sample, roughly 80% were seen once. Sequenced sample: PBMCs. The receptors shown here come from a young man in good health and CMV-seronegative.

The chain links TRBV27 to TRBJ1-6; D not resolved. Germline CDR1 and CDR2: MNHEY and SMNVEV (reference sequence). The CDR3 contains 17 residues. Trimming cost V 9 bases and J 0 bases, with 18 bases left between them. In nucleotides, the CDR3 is TGTGCCAGGATACTGGGAGGAGTATTCTCCTATAATTCACCCCTCCACTTT. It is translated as CARILGGVFSYNSPLHF.

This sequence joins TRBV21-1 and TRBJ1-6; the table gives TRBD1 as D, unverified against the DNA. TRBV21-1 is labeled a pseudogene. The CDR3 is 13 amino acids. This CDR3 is CASSNRQGSPLHF. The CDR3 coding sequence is TGTGCCAGCAGCAACCGGCAGGGGTCGCCCCTCCACTTT.

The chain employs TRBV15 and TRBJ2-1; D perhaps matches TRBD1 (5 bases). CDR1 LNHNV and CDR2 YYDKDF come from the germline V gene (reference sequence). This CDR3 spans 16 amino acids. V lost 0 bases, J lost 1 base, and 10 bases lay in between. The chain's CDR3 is CATSREDSLSYNEQFF. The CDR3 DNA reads TGTGCCACCAGCAGAGAAGACAGCCTGTCCTACAATGAGCAGTTCTTC.

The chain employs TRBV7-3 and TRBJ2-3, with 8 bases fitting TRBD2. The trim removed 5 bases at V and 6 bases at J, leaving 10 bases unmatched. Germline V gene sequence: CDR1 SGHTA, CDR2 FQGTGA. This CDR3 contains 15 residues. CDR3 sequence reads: CASSPAGGRSDTQYF. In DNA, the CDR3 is TGTGCCAGCAGCCCCGCGGGCGGGAGGTCGGATACGCAGTATTTT.

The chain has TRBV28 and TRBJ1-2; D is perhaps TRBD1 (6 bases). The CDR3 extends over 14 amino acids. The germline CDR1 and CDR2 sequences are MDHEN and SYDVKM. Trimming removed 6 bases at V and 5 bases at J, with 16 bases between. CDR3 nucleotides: TGTGCCAGCAGAATCAATACAGGGCAGTATGGCTACACCTTC. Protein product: CASRINTGQYGYTF.

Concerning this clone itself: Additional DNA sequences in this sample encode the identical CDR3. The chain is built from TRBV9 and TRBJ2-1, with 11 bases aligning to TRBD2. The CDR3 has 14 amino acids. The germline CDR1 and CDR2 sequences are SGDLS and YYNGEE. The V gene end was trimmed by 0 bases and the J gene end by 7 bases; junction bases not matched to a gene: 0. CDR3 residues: CASSVGTSGNEQFF. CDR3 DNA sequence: TGTGCCAGCAGCGTAGGGACTAGCGGGAATGAGCAGTTCTTC.